This is a list of T cell receptor beta chains from one sample in a study of blood T cell repertoires in COVID-19. The repertoire was sequenced with immunoSEQ multiplex PCR; TCRdb's copy has only in-frame clones and lacks some. The sample consists of fewer than 400,000 clones, roughly 90% of them appearing once. The sequenced sample consisted of PBMCs or T cells enriched from blood (not recorded which). The receptors were sampled from a woman under 40 who had recovered from COVID-19. The CDR3 runs from the conserved cysteine through the conserved F or W. The D gene is left open where the match is weak. Clone size is shown for a subset of rows, as once, few, many or a class of expanded clone.

V,size,J,D,CDR3,DNA
TRBV24-1,once,TRBJ2-7,.,CATSEPSGIRQYF,TGTGCCACCAGTGAGCCCTCCGGGATACGGCAGTACTTC
TRBV7-3,.,TRBJ2-5,.,CASSLGPRPEETQYF,TGTGCCAGCAGCTTAGGGCCCCGGCCTGAAGAGACCCAGTACTTC
TRBV12-3/TRBV12-4,once,TRBJ2-5,TRBD2,CASRPGLAETQYF,TGTGCCAGCAGACCAGGACTAGCCGAGACCCAGTACTTC
TRBV9,.,TRBJ2-5,TRBD2,CASSGGAELLETQYF,TGTGCCAGCTCGGGAGGGGCGGAATTGTTGGAGACCCAGTACTTC
TRBV7-2,.,TRBJ2-5,.,CASSLRRGETQYF,TGTGCCAGCAGCTTAAGGCGGGGAGAGACCCAGTACTTC
TRBV9,.,TRBJ2-3,.,CASSVGYGGPADTQYF,TGTGCCAGCAGCGTAGGCTACGGGGGTCCTGCAGATACGCAGTATTTT
TRBV24-1,.,TRBJ1-1,.,CATSEREGNVYTEAFF,TGTGCCACCAGTGAAAGGGAGGGGAATGTATACACTGAAGCTTTCTTT
TRBV28,once,TRBJ2-3,TRBD2,CASRTSRTSGGDRDTQYF,TGTGCCAGCAGGACTTCCCGAACTAGCGGGGGGGATAGGGATACGCAGTATTTT
TRBV5-4,.,TRBJ2-2,.,CASSPGGGPNTGELFF,TGTGCCAGCAGCCCCGGGGGAGGTCCGAACACCGGGGAGCTGTTTTTT
TRBV6-5,.,TRBJ2-5,.,CASSSGYETQYF,TGTGCCAGCAGTAGCGGGTATGAGACCCAGTACTTC